The following is a T cell receptor beta chain sequence with its context. This clone's antigen is unknown. The record has no base qualities; no much larger clone is one base away. The junction shows trimming of 1 base on V and 7 bases on J, plus 10 bases between the germline ends. The germline V gene provides CDR1 SGHDN and CDR2 FVKESK. The CDR3 contains 13 residues, cysteine and phenylalanine counted. This entry keeps only the CDR3 DNA: 39 bases, framed from base 1. Systemically healthy Caucasian individuals from Russia, over 30 in total and aged roughly 6 to 95 years, were included as donors. About 10 milliliters of peripheral blood were collected from each donor into EDTA-treated Vacutainer tubes. PBMCs were isolated by Ficoll-Paque density-gradient centrifugation, with at least 7 million obtained per sample. Total RNA, at least 5.5 micrograms per sample, was extracted from PBMCs with Trizol reagent. The percentages of naive CD45RAhigh/CD27high T cells were determined by flow cytometry on a PBMC aliquot from every donor.

The sample belongs to a study of blood T cells in healthy people across ages (dated by TCRdb to between 2014 and 2016). As for the study more broadly: Template switching captured roughly one uniquely barcoded TCR beta cDNA molecule per two T cells in model experiments. Two additional independent replicas of 1 million unique cDNA reads from the same blood draw were analyzed for two donors (one aged 18 to 29 and one aged 80 or older). To avoid experimental bias, donors of different ages were distributed randomly across sequencing lanes. Age-related changes in TCR beta repertoire diversity were measured in the study by deep sequencing normalized with unique cDNA molecular identifiers. Donors were grouped into four age groups: young (average roughly 15 years), middle-aged (39), aged (around 60) and long-lived (over 80).

On the study overall, not on this receptor specifically: Because the CMV infection status of the donors was unknown, age-related changes in expanded clonotypes may potentially have been confounded. Estimates of total diversity from one million sequenced T cells were regarded as lower bounds and underestimates. There was a strong correlation between observed TCR beta diversity and the percentage of naive T cells measured by flow cytometry. The long-lived group showed more naive CD4+ T cells, fewer expanded clones and increased TCR diversity than the aged group, suggesting age selection. Observed TCR beta diversity per million T cells fell roughly linearly with age, and a significant reduction was already apparent by age about 43. Conclusive comparison of naive and antigen-experienced compartments was prevented by the profiling of bulk unsorted PBMCs.

Libraries were built with 5' RACE. Sequenced on an Illumina HiSeq 2500. A second PCR of 7 to 11 cycles was performed with a sample-barcoded 5' primer and a J-beta primer mix. A unique molecular identifier was introduced onto each TCR beta cDNA molecule by a template-switch 5' adaptor carrying 12 random nucleotides. Each sample yielded at least 3 million CDR3-containing paired-end reads. All of the RNA was converted into first-strand cDNA using the Mint cDNA synthesis kit, with a TRBC-specific oligonucleotide serving as the primer. All cDNA was treated with uracil-DNA glycosylase and then went through a first 18-cycle PCR with the universal primers M1SS and BC2_uni_R. In the original analysis: Each sample was normalized by randomly selecting 1 million high-quality reads, each carrying a distinct molecular identifier. Instead of being binned into consensus sequences, reads with shared molecular identifiers were discarded. MiTCR, set to a Q25 quality threshold and the strictest error-elimination algorithm, was used for CDR3 identification, clonotype clustering and error correction. A nonparametric unseen species model with Euler transformation was used to estimate a lower bound on total TCR beta diversity. The public reads were reprocessed in TCRdb via fastp at Q25 and MiXCR, keeping in-frame beta chains. For every CDR3 protein sequence, its rows merge into one entry that carries the most common genes and DNA. The V and J calls and clone size are TCRdb's, not the authors'. Present in this sample are about 830,000 distinct CDR3 sequences, around 68% of which were seen just once. The ten biggest clones cover 25% to 35% of the sample.

The sample taken for sequencing was blood. This clonotype was obtained from a man aged 30-40 years in good health. This sequence uses TRBV14 and TRBJ2-5, with the D gene call left open. The CDR3 protein is CASSQAGSGTQYF. The sequence in DNA is TGTGCCAGCAGCCAAGCCGGATCTGGGACCCAGTACTTC.